These 5 T cell receptor beta chains originate from one sample sequenced in a study of read filtering for tumor transcriptome and immune sequencing. Molecular barcoded adaptors covering alpha/delta and beta/gamma chains were used on roughly 400 ng RNA. TCRdb passed the reads through MiXCR, listing each CDR3 protein once. The repertoire holds roughly 130,000 distinct CDR3 sequences, with around 13% as singletons. Sequencing was done on a sample of a population of CD138-negative cells sorted from bone marrow. All receptors come from a donor at least 40 years old with multiple myeloma.

This clonotype was counted many times. The V gene is TRBV28, the J gene TRBJ2-5, with 11 bases aligning to TRBD2. CDR3 length: 18 amino acids. Germline V gene lookup returns CDR1 MDHEN and CDR2 SYDVKM. V lost 4 bases to trimming and J lost 1 base; unmatched junction nucleotides: 11. The CDR3 nucleotides read TGTGCCAGCAGTTCGACTAGCGGGGTAGGGGCACCCCAAGAGACCCAGTACTTC. Its protein is CASSSTSGVGAPQETQYF.

As regards this clonotype: A far larger clone is only one base removed, so a read error is likely. The V call is TRBV12-3 or TRBV12-4, the J call TRBJ2-1; D gene uncertain. CDR3 length equals 12 residues. The CDR3 reads CASSRTVNGQFF. The CDR3 DNA is TGTGCCAGCAGCAGGACCGTCAATGGGCAGTTCTTC.

There are many counts of this clonotype. This rearrangement joins TRBV20-1 to TRBJ2-3, with 7 positions matching TRBD2. This CDR3 contains 14 residues. From germline, CDR1 is DFQATT and CDR2 SNEGSKA (reference sequence). The trim removed 3 bases at V and 8 bases at J, leaving 11 bases unmatched. The CDR3 region is CSASQGDYVATQYF. In DNA, the CDR3 is TGCAGTGCTAGCCAAGGGGACTACGTTGCTACGCAGTATTTT.

This clonotype was found many times. The DNA for the CDR3 is TGCAGTGCTAGAGACAGGAGAGGGGAGCTGTTTTTT. Translation: CSARDRRGELFF. The chain carries TRBV20-1 and TRBJ2-2; unclear D gene. Trimming removed 0 bases from V and 8 bases from J, with 7 bases in between. The germline CDR1 and CDR2 sequences are DFQATT and SNEGSKA (reference sequence). CDR3 length: 12 residues.

This clonotype was observed a few times. The chain links TRBV3-1 to TRBJ2-5, with 8 bases matching TRBD1. The CDR3 covers 14 residues. CDR1 and CDR2 from the germline V gene are LGHDT and YNNKEL (reference sequence). Trimming took 4 bases from V and 5 from J; bases not matched to a gene: 6. The CDR3 sequence: CASSRTGIGETQYF. DNA of the CDR3: TGTGCCAGCAGCCGGACAGGGATCGGGGAGACCCAGTACTTC.